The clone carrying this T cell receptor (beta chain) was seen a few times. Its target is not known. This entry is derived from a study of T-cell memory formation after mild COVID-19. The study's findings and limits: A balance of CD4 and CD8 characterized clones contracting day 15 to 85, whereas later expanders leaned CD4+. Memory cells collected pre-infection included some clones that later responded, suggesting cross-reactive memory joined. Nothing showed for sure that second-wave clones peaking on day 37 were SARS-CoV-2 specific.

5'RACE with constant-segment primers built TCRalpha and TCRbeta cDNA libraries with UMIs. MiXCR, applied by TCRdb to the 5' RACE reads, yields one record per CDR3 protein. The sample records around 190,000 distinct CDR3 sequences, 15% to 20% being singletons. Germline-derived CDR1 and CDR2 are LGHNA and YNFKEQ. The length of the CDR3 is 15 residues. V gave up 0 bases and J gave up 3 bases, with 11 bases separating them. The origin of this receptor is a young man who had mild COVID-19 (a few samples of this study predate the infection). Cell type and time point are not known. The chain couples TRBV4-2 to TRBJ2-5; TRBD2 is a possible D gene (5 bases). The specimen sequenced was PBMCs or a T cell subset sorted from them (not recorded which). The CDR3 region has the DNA TGTGCCAGCAGCCAAGATGACCTCGGGGAAGAGACCCAGTACTTC. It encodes CASSQDDLGEETQYF.